Presented here are 26 T cell receptor beta chains from one specimen sequenced in a study of T cell repertoires in cytomegalovirus infection. MiXCR, applied by TCRdb to the reads, yields one record per CDR3 protein. Here the sample spans some 150,000 distinct CDR3 sequences, about 6.3% being singletons. The sequenced sample consisted of PBMCs. These receptors originate from a human donor in good health (CMV status not recorded). Some clones in this sample may be carry-over from other donors' samples.

At least ten counts were recorded for this clonotype. The chain couples TRBV5-1 to TRBJ2-7; unclear D gene. CDR1 and CDR2 (germline): SGHRS, YFSETQ. The CDR3 has 13 amino acids. V was cut by 1 base and J by 3 bases, with 8 bases left in between. Here the CDR3 reads CASSLNRGYEQYF. The CDR3 region has the DNA TGCGCCAGCAGCTTGAACAGAGGCTACGAGCAGTACTTC. The complete variable domain, with remaining parts taken from reference TRBV5-1 and TRBJ2-7, reads KAGVTQTPRYLIKTRGQQVTLSCSPISGHRSVSWYQQTPGQGLQFLFEYFSETQRNKGNFPGRFSGRQFSNSRSEMNVSTLELGDSALYLCASSLNRGYEQYFGPGTRLTVT.

This clonotype occurred a few times. The chain couples TRBV14 to TRBJ2-7; D not certain. The germline V and J ends were trimmed by 8 bases and 8 bases, with 16 bases remaining between them. From germline, CDR1 is SGHDN and CDR2 FVKESK. The CDR3 loop spans 12 amino acids. The CDR3 sequence is CASSPQVGQQYF. The CDR3 DNA reads as TGTGCCAGCTCCCCGCAGGTCGGGCAGCAGTACTTC. Full variable domain (outside the CDR3, taken from reference TRBV14 and TRBJ2-7): EAGVTQFPSHSVIEKGQTVTLRCDPISGHDNLYWYRRVMGKEIKFLLHFVKESKQDESGMPNNRFLAERTGGTYSTLKVQPAELEDSGVYFCASSPQVGQQYFGPGTRLTVT.

This chain connects TRBV19 to TRBJ1-2; no definite D call. Trimming shortened V by 1 base and J by 0 bases, and 6 bases separated the two germline ends. The CDR3 is 14 residues long. CDR1 LNHDA and CDR2 SQIVND come from the germline V gene (reference sequence). CDR3 protein: CASSIALANYGYTF. In DNA form, the CDR3 reads TGTGCCAGTAGTATAGCGCTCGCTAACTATGGCTACACCTTC.

This clonotype was observed many times. DNA of the CDR3: TGTGCCAGCAGAGGGGGTCCAGCGGGGGAGGCAACAGATACGCAGTATTTT. Protein sequence: CASRGGPAGEATDTQYF. The rearrangement uses TRBV6-6 and TRBJ2-3, with 8 positions matching TRBD2. This CDR3 spans 17 amino acids. CDR1 and CDR2 (germline): MNHNY, SVGAGI (reference sequence). Trimming cost V 6 bases and J 3 bases; bases outside gene matches: 14.

This clonotype was seen a few times. The chain employs TRBV28 and TRBJ1-1, with a possible D match to TRBD1 (5 bases). Per germline, CDR1 MDHEN and CDR2 SYDVKM. The ends were cut back, 6 bases at V and 2 bases at J, with 10 bases in the middle. This CDR3 has 13 amino acids. The CDR3 nucleotides read TGTGCCAGCAGGACAGATCACAACACTGAAGCTTTCTTT. Residues: CASRTDHNTEAFF.

This clonotype was recorded many times. The CDR3: CASSRRDYPRDTQYF. The CDR3 nucleotides read TGTGCCAGCAGCCGCCGGGACTACCCAAGGGATACGCAGTATTTT. The V gene is TRBV7-2, the J gene TRBJ2-3; 7 positions match TRBD2. V lost 5 bases and J lost 6; bases outside the gene matches: 11. The CDR3 contains 15 residues. Germline V lookup: CDR1 SGHTA, CDR2 FQGNSA.

The chain recombines TRBV29-1 with TRBJ1-1, with D tentatively TRBD1 (5 bases). The germline V gene encodes CDR1 SQVTM and CDR2 ANQGSEA. This CDR3 has 12 amino acids. The V end was cut by 4 bases, the J end by 8 bases, with 14 bases between. The chain's CDR3 is CSVAGGGGEAFF. The CDR3 coding sequence is TGCAGCGTTGCGGGGGGAGGAGGAGAAGCTTTCTTT.

This clonotype was detected ten times or more. The chain links TRBV2 to TRBJ1-2; D call uncertain. CDR1 and CDR2 (germline): SNHLY, FYNNEI. The CDR3 runs to 13 residues. With 4 bases removed from V and 3 bases from J, the gap between germline ends came to 9 bases. In DNA, the CDR3 is TGTGCCAGCAGTGGACTTGCCGACTATGGCTACACCTTC. Its translation is CASSGLADYGYTF. Supplemented by reference TRBV2 and TRBJ1-2, the full variable domain reads EPEVTQTPSHQVTQMGQEVILRCVPISNHLYFYWYRQILGQKVEFLVSFYNNEISEKSEIFDDQFSVERPDGSNFTLKIRSTKLEDSAMYFCASSGLADYGYTFGSGTRLTVV.

As for this clonotype: One junction end does not reproduce the germline sequence, and a read error may be involved. CDR3 DNA sequence: TGTGCCAGCAGCTTACGACCCGGGACAGCTAATGAAAAACTGTTTTTT. Its protein product is CASSLRPGTANEKLFF. V gene TRBV5-3 combines with J gene TRBJ1-4; TRBD1 matches 7 bases. TRBV5-3 is an ORF; its function is uncertain. CDR3 size: 16 residues.

This clonotype was recorded many times. The J gene is TRBJ2-5, the V gene TRBV7-9, with 9 bases lining up with TRBD1. V lost 4 bases, J lost 4 bases, and 10 bases stayed unmatched. The CDR3 extends over 16 amino acids. Germline CDR1 reads SEHNR; CDR2 reads FQNEAQ (reference sequence). CDR3 coding DNA: TGTGCCAGCAGCTCGGCCGGGACAGGGATTGGAGAGACCCAGTACTTC. Its translation: CASSSAGTGIGETQYF.

V is TRBV20-1 and J is TRBJ1-5, with D maybe TRBD1 (6 bases). The CDR3 consists of 15 residues. The germline V gene has CDR1 DFQATT and CDR2 SNEGSKA (reference sequence). V was shortened by 6 bases and J by 2 bases, with 17 bases between the two germline ends. CDR3 sequence (DNA): TGCAGTGCGAGCACAGGGACGGATCGCAATCAGCCCCAGCATTTT. The encoded protein is CSASTGTDRNQPQHF.

The rearrangement joins TRBV10-3 to TRBJ2-7; the match to TRBD2 covers 10 bases. CDR3 length: 15 amino acids. CDR1 and CDR2 from the germline V gene are ENHRY and SYGVKD. V dropped 11 bases and J dropped 6; count of bases not matched to a gene: 16. The DNA for the CDR3 is TGTGCCGCCGCCTTTAGGACTAGCGGTGGGTCCGAGCAGTACTTC. Translation: CAAAFRTSGGSEQYF.

This clonotype was seen ten or more times. This sequence joins TRBV7-2 and TRBJ1-4, with TRBD1 as a possible D gene (6 bases). CDR3 length equals 15 residues. Trimming cost V 5 bases and J 3 bases, with 13 bases left between them. Per germline, CDR1 SGHTA and CDR2 FQGNSA. This chain's CDR3 is CASSLHREANEKLFF. CDR3 nucleotide sequence: TGTGCCAGCAGCCTACACAGGGAGGCTAATGAAAAACTGTTTTTT. Full variable domain (missing parts from reference TRBV7-2 and TRBJ1-4): GAGVSQSPSNKVTEKGKDVELRCDPISGHTALYWYRQSLGQGLEFLIYFQGNSAPDKSGLPSDRFSAERTGGSVSTLTIQRTQQEDSAVYLCASSLHREANEKLFFGSGTQLSVL.

Ten or more counts support this clonotype. This chain links TRBV7-9 with TRBJ2-7; 9 nucleotides line up with TRBD1. Losses at the gene ends were 10 bases for V and 1 base for J; bases not matched to a gene: 5. The CDR3 loop spans 13 amino acids. The germline V gene has CDR1 SEHNR and CDR2 FQNEAQ (reference sequence). DNA of the CDR3: TGTGCCACAGGGACAGGGAATTCCTACGAGCAGTACTTC. As protein: CATGTGNSYEQYF.

The chain recombines TRBV7-8 with TRBJ2-7, with D unresolved. The CDR3 length is 13 residues. Germline V CDR1 and CDR2: SGHVS, FQNEAQ. With 0 bases removed from V and 4 bases from J, the gap between germline ends came to 7 bases. The DNA of the CDR3 is TGTGCCAGCAGCTTAGCAGAATTTTACGAGCAGTACTTC. Translated, it gives CASSLAEFYEQYF. The full variable domain, rest sourced from reference TRBV7-8 and TRBJ2-7, is GAGVSQSPRYKVAKRGQDVALRCDPISGHVSLFWYQQALGQGPEFLTYFQNEAQLDKSGLPSDRFFAERPEGSVSTLKIQRTQQEDSAVYLCASSLAEFYEQYFGPGTRLTVT.

Ten or more counts support this clonotype. The V call is TRBV7-9, the J call TRBJ2-5; D call uncertain. Trimming cost V 4 bases and J 5 bases, with 14 bases left between them. The germline CDR1 and CDR2 sequences are SEHNR and FQNEAQ (reference sequence). The CDR3 spans 14 residues. The CDR3 DNA is TGTGCCAGCAGCTCCGCTAGGGATGAGGAGACCCAGTACTTC. It specifies CASSSARDEETQYF.

This clonotype showed up many times. The chain employs TRBV7-2 and TRBJ1-5; possibly TRBD1 for D (5 bases). V lost 4 bases, J lost 2 bases, and 12 bases lay in between. Germline V gives CDR1 SGHTA, CDR2 FQGNSA. CDR3 length equals 15 residues. CDR3: CASSSRVGGNQPQHF. The CDR3 nucleotides read TGTGCCAGCAGCTCCAGGGTAGGAGGCAATCAGCCCCAGCATTTT.

This clonotype was counted at least ten times. This chain joins TRBV29-1 and TRBJ1-1; 10 nucleotides align to TRBD1. V shed 3 bases and J 0 bases; nucleotides not matched to a gene: 7. CDR3 length: 16 amino acids. The V gene's germline CDR1 is SQVTM and CDR2 ANQGSEA. CDR3 in DNA: TGCAGCGTTGACGATGGGACAGGGGTTATGAACACTGAAGCTTTCTTT. It codes for CSVDDGTGVMNTEAFF.

This clonotype was counted a single time. The V and J genes are TRBV7-9 and TRBJ1-1, with D possibly TRBD1 on 6 matching bases. This CDR3 is 12 amino acids long. The germline V gene has CDR1 SEHNR and CDR2 FQNEAQ (reference sequence). The CDR3, as DNA: TGTGCAAGAAGCGACGAGGGGGGTGAAGCTTTCTTT. Amino acids: CARSDEGGEAFF.

This clonotype was seen many times. The chain has TRBV19 and TRBJ2-6; D perhaps matches TRBD2 (6 bases). V lost 4 bases and J lost 2, with 15 bases in between. Germline CDR1 reads LNHDA; CDR2 reads SQIVND (reference sequence). The CDR3 sequence is 17 residues long. CDR3 amino acids: CASSTLRGGTGANVLTF. The DNA for the CDR3 is TGTGCCAGTAGTACCCTCCGAGGAGGGACTGGGGCCAACGTCCTGACTTTC. Using reference TRBV19 and TRBJ2-6 for the parts outside the CDR3, the full variable domain is DGGITQSPKYLFRKEGQNVTLSCEQNLNHDAMYWYRQDPGQGLRLIYYSQIVNDFQKGDIAEGYSVSREKKESFPLTVTSAQKNPTAFYLCASSTLRGGTGANVLTFGAGSRLTVL.

The V call is TRBV2, the J call TRBJ1-4; 10 bases are shared with TRBD1. V trimming: 8 bases; J trimming: 8 bases; junction bases outside the gene matches: 2. The CDR3 is 12 residues long. Germline values: CDR1 SNHLY, CDR2 FYNNEI. The CDR3 reads CASDRGREKLFF. The CDR3, as DNA: TGTGCCAGCGACAGGGGGCGGGAAAAACTGTTTTTT. Drawing the rest from reference TRBV2 and TRBJ1-4, the complete variable domain is EPEVTQTPSHQVTQMGQEVILRCVPISNHLYFYWYRQILGQKVEFLVSFYNNEISEKSEIFDDQFSVERPDGSNFTLKIRSTKLEDSAMYFCASDRGREKLFFGSGTQLSVL.

This clonotype appeared many times. V is TRBV7-8 and J is TRBJ2-1; D is uncertain. The CDR3 extends over 11 amino acids. The V and J ends lost 2 bases and 8 bases respectively, with 4 bases between them. CDR1 SGHVS and CDR2 FQNEAQ come from the germline V gene. The CDR3 DNA reads TGTGCCAGCAGCTTAAGCGATGAGCAGTTCTTC. Translated: CASSLSDEQFF.

This clonotype occurred a few times. The rearrangement uses TRBV10-3 and TRBJ1-5; 7 bases are a match to TRBD1. This CDR3 has 13 residues. V shed 6 bases, J shed 7 bases, and the junction held 6 bases outside the gene matches. Germline V gene lookup returns CDR1 ENHRY and CDR2 SYGVKD. The CDR3 DNA reads TGTGCCATCAGGACAGGGTTAAACCAGCCCCAGCATTTT. It specifies CAIRTGLNQPQHF.

This clonotype was seen repeatedly, ten times or more. The J gene is TRBJ1-5, the V gene TRBV4-2, with D maybe TRBD1 (5 bases). Germline V CDR1 and CDR2: LGHNA, YNFKEQ. The CDR3 runs to 16 residues. Trimming pared 1 base from V and 4 bases from J, leaving 14 bases between. The CDR3 bases are TGTGCCAGCAGCCAAGTCTCCACAGGCCCGAATCAGCCCCAGCATTTT. Amino acids: CASSQVSTGPNQPQHF.

This clonotype was seen many times. This sequence joins TRBV7-2 and TRBJ2-7; 7 bases match TRBD2. In germline, CDR1 is SGHTA, CDR2 FQGNSA. This CDR3 spans 14 amino acids. V was pared by 5 bases and J by 6 bases, with 10 bases of the junction left unmatched. DNA for the CDR3: TGTGCCAGCAGCCCCCAGGGAGGGCCTCGCGAGCAGTACTTC. This encodes CASSPQGGPREQYF.

In the case of this clonotype: This may be a read error, as it is one base from a much larger clone. This chain links TRBV12-5 with TRBJ2-1, with D unclear. Germline CDR1 reads LGHNT; CDR2 reads FRNRAP. The CDR3 runs 14 residues. V was cut by 3 bases and J by 5 bases, with 11 bases left in between. The CDR3 DNA reads as TGTGCTAGTGGTTTAGCCCGGAAGGACAATGAGCAGTTCTTC. Encoded protein: CASGLARKDNEQFF.